The present T cell receptor (beta chain) was sequenced within a study of T-cell reconstitution after alpha-beta-depleted transplantation in children (dated by TCRdb to the mid-2010s). Notes on the research overall: Using TCR repertoire profiling, the study followed T-cell immune reconstitution in a quantitative way in children after TCRalphabeta/CD19-depleted allogeneic hematopoietic cell transplantation.

The treatment or condition tag for this specimen amounts to: allogeneic hematopoietic cell transplantation with graft depleted of TCRalphabeta T cells and CD19 B cells. Transplant recipients were children who received TCRalphabeta/CD19-depleted allogeneic hematopoietic cell grafts. Paper-wide results and their limitations: Over the following months the frequencies of hyperexpanded clones went down, and after one year T-cell counts and TCRbeta diversity were mostly credited to newly produced T cells. Apparently early alphabetaT-cell count recovery about two months after transplant reportedly relied on only several hundred rapidly expanded clones derived from non-depleted graft cells. The high TCRbeta diversity at day 60 in some patients was ascribed to recipient T cells and intrathymic progenitors that had survived conditioning.

The germline V gene encodes CDR1 DFQATT and CDR2 SNEGSKA (reference sequence). Taken from cysteine to phenylalanine, the CDR3 has 15 residues. The sequence is cut down to CDR3 DNA, 45 bases in frame from base 1. The junction shows trimming of 6 bases on V and 1 base on J, and the gene matches do not reach 11 bases of it. This clonotype showed up many times. The antigen this receptor binds is unknown. The input lacks base qualities; no much larger clone sits a single base away. The method was PCR. The sequencer was an Illumina HiSeq 2500. TCR library preparation used molecular barcoding, with unique molecular identifiers applied to normalize quantification of the TCRbeta repertoire. The raw public reads went through TCRdb reprocessing: fastp at Q25, MiXCR clone calling, in-frame beta chains kept. Rows merge per CDR3 protein into single entries with the most common DNA and genes. This sample has 200,000 or so distinct CDR3 sequences in its table, and approximately 6.8% of those were observed once. Of the sample, about 4.4% is held by the ten largest clones.

The specimen comprised PBMCs, sampled before TCRalphabeta/CD19-depleted stem cell transplant. The rearranged chain carries TRBV20-1 and TRBJ2-7, and TRBD2 matches 8 of the central bases. The clonotype originates from a girl under three years old with combined immunodeficiency, due to receive a stem cell transplant. CDR3 region: CSASPRLAPSYEQYF. The DNA sequence follows: TGCAGTGCCTCCCCGCGACTAGCGCCATCCTACGAGCAGTACTTC.